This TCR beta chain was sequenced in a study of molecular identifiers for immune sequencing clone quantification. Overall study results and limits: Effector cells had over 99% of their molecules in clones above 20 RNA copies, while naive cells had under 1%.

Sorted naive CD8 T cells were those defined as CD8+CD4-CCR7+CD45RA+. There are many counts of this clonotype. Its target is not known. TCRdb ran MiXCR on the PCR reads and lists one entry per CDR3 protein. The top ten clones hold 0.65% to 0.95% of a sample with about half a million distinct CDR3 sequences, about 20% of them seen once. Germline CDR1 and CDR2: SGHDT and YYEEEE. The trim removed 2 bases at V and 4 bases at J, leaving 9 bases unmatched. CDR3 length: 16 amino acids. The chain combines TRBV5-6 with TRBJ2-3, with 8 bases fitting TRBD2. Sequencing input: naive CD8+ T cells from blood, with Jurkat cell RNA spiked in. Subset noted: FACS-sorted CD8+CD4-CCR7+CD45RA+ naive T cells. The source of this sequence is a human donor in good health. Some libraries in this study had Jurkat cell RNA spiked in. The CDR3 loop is CASSFTAGVEADTQYF. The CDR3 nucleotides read TGTGCCAGCAGCTTCACAGCGGGAGTCGAGGCAGATACGCAGTATTTT. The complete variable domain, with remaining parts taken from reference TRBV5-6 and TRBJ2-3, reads DAGVTQSPTHLIKTRGQQVTLRCSPKSGHDTVSWYQQALGQGPQFIFQYYEEEERQRGNFPDRFSGHQFPNYSSELNVNALLLGDSALYLCASSFTAGVEADTQYFGPGTRLTVL.